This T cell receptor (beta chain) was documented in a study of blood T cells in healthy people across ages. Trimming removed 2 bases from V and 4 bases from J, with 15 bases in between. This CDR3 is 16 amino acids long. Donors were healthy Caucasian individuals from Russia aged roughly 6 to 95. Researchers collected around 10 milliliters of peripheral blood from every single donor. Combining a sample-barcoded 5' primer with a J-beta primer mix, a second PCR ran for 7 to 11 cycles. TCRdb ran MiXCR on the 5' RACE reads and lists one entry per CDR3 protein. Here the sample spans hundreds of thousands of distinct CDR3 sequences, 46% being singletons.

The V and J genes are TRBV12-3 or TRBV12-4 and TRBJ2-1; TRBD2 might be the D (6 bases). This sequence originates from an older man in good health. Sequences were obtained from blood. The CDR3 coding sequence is TGTGCCAGCAGTTTACGTTCGGGGGAGAATTACAATGAGCAGTTCTTC. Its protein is CASSLRSGENYNEQFF.